This T cell receptor (beta chain) was recovered during a study of blood T cell repertoires in COVID-19 (dated by TCRdb to the early 2020s). Regarding the research as a whole: Collaborator samples came from the United States, Italy and Spain and covered acute and convalescent phases of COVID-19. A de-identified subject ID, COVID-19 status, age in years and sex were almost always included in the sample metadata. Deeply sampled blood TCRbeta repertoires from subjects exposed to, actively infected with, or recovered from COVID-19 were included in the dataset. Samples came from the ongoing ImmuneRACE study (first 160 participants) plus 1,254 subjects from 6 global collaborators. HLA class I and class II types, where available, came from metadata supplied by the sample provider rather than from assay-based typing. The material from the prospective study consisted of cDNA or gDNA derived from T cells, B-cell-depleted T cells, or PBMCs. The repertoires were made available in a free public database intended to serve as a resource for research on the immune response to SARS-CoV-2. The research as a whole found: The amount of clinical and demographic metadata varied by source and participant and was provided uncurated.

As regards this clone: Its antigen target is currently unknown. The sample holds no much larger clone one base away, and base qualities are not on file.

One collaborating source in Seattle enrolled patients during active infection and followed them longitudinally through the course of disease. Whole blood was collected in K2EDTA tubes by collaborating institutions according to the institutions' own protocols. For TCRbeta analysis, collaborators shipped samples as frozen whole blood, isolated PBMCs, or DNA extracted from either of those sample types. The germline V gene provides CDR1 SGHAT and CDR2 FQNNGV. Including cysteine and phenylalanine, the CDR3 has 14 amino acids. CDR3 DNA is the only sequence kept; it has 42 bases, read in frame from the first base. Trimming takes 3 bases from V and 9 bases from J, and the germline ends sit 12 bases apart. The immunoSEQ Assay, a bias-controlled multiplex PCR, was used to amplify TCRbeta CDR3 regions from genomic DNA. Per the original workflow: The number of nucleated cells in each sample was estimated by amplification of reference gene primers within the assay. To quantify the absolute abundance of each unique TCRbeta CDR3 rearrangement, sequence reads were collapsed and filtered. For each sample, productive Simpson clonality was calculated as the square root of Simpson's diversity index across productive rearrangements. TCRdb took this table from immuneACCESS and kept in-frame rearrangements with V and J called. Such tables lack part of the clones; where checked against another copy, unresolved V genes explain under half of the gap, and the rest is unexplained. V and J calls and clone size are as listed in that table; D and trimming were resolved from the DNA. This sample is represented by roughly 330,000 clones; about 91% of them were singletons. Approximately 9.3% of the sample is taken by the ten largest.

The sample was peripheral blood. The clonotype originates from a man aged 30-40 years with COVID-19, enrolled during active disease. This receptor chain uses TRBV11-2 and TRBJ1-6, with a weak D call of TRBD1 (5 bases match). The nucleotides read TGTGCCAGCAGCTTTGGGATCGGGGGTTCACCCCTCCACTTT. It encodes CASSFGIGGSPLHF.